This TCR beta chain was sequenced for a study of identical twins. MiXCR, applied by TCRdb to the 5' RACE reads, yields one record per CDR3 protein. The data contain some 570,000 distinct CDR3 sequences, more than 20% of them singletons. This clonotype was seen many times. Germline lookup yields CDR1 SGHTA and CDR2 FQGNSA. V gave up 6 bases and J gave up 9 bases; unmatched junction bases: 8. The CDR3 runs to 13 residues. The same sample was also used in a study of yellow fever vaccine responses in identical twins.

Sequenced input: CD4+ T cells sorted from blood. J is TRBJ2-1 and V is TRBV7-2; the match to TRBD2 covers 7 bases. This TCR was sampled from a woman between 18 and 30 years old in good health. As DNA, the CDR3 is TGTGCCAGCAGACTCCATGGACTAGGTGAGCAGTTCTTC. As protein: CASRLHGLGEQFF.